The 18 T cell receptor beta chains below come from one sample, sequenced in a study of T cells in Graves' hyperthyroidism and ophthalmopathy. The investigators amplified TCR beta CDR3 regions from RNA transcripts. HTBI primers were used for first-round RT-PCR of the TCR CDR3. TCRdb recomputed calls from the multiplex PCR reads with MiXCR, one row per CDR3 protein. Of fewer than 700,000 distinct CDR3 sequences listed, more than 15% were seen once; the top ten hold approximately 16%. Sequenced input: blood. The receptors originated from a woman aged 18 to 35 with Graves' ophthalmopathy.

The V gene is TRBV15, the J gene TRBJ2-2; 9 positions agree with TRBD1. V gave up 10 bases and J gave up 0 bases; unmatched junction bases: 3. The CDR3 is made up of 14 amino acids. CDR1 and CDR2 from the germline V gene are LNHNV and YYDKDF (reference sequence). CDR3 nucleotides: TGTGCCAGTGGGACAGGGACGAACACCGGGGAGCTGTTTTTT. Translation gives CASGTGTNTGELFF.

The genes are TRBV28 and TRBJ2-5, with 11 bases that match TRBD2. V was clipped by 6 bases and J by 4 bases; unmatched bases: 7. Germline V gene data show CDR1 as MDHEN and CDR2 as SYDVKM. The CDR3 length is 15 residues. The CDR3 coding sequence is TGTGCCAGCAGCATTAGCGGGAGGGCCACAGAGACCCAGTACTTC. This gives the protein CASSISGRATETQYF. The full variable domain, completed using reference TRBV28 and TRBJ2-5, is DVKVTQSSRYLVKRTGEKVFLECVQDMDHENMFWYRQDPGLGLRLIYFSYDVKMKEKGDIPEGYSVSREKKERFSLILESASTNQTSMYLCASSISGRATETQYFGPGTRLLVL.

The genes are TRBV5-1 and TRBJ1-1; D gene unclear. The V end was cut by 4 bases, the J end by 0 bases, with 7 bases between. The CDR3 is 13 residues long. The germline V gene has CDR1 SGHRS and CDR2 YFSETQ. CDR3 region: CASSRAMNTEAFF. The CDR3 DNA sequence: TGCGCCAGCAGCCGAGCCATGAACACTGAAGCTTTCTTT. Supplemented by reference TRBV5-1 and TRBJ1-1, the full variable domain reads KAGVTQTPRYLIKTRGQQVTLSCSPISGHRSVSWYQQTPGQGLQFLFEYFSETQRNKGNFPGRFSGRQFSNSRSEMNVSTLELGDSALYLCASSRAMNTEAFFGQGTRLTVV.

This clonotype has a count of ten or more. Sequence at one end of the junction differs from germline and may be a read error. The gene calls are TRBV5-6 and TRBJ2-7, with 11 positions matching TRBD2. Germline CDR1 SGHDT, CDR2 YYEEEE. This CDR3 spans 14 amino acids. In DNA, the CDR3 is TGCGCCAGCAGCTGGACTAGCGGGTCCTACGAGCAGTACTTC. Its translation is CASSWTSGSYEQYF.

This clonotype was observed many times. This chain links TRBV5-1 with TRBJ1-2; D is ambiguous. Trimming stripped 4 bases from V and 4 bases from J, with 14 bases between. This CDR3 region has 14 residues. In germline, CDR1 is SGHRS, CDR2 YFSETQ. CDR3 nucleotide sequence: TGCGCCAGCAGCCCCGCCGGAGACGTCTATGGCTACACCTTC. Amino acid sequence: CASSPAGDVYGYTF. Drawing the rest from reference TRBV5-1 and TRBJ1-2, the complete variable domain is KAGVTQTPRYLIKTRGQQVTLSCSPISGHRSVSWYQQTPGQGLQFLFEYFSETQRNKGNFPGRFSGRQFSNSRSEMNVSTLELGDSALYLCASSPAGDVYGYTFGSGTRLTVV.

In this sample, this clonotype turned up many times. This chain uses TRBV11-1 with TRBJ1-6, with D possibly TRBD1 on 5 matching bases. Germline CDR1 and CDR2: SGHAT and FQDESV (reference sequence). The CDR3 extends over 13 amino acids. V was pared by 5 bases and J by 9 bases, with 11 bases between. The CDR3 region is CASSRQGRSPLHF. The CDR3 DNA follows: TGTGCCAGCAGCCGGCAGGGTCGTTCACCCCTCCACTTT.

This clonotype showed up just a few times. CDR3 amino acids: CASSLVGRSSYEQYF. In nucleotides, the CDR3 is TGTGCCAGCAGCTTAGTTGGGAGGAGCTCCTACGAGCAGTACTTC. The chain uses TRBV7-2 and TRBJ2-7, with D tentatively TRBD2 (6 bases). The CDR3 spans 15 residues. Germline loops: CDR1 SGHTA, CDR2 FQGNSA. The V and J ends lost 1 base and 0 bases respectively, with 10 bases between them.

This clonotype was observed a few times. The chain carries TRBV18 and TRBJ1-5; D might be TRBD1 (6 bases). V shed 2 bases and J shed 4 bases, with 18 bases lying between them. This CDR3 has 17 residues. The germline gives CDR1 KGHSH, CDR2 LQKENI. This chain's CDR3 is CASSPDTGTLGNQPQHF. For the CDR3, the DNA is TGTGCCAGCTCACCAGACACAGGGACTTTAGGAAATCAGCCCCAGCATTTT. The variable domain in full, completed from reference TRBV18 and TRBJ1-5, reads NAGVMQNPRHLVRRRGQEARLRCSPMKGHSHVYWYRQLPEEGLKFMVYLQKENIIDESGMPKERFSAEFPKEGPSILRIQQVVRGDSAAYFCASSPDTGTLGNQPQHFGDGTRLSIL.

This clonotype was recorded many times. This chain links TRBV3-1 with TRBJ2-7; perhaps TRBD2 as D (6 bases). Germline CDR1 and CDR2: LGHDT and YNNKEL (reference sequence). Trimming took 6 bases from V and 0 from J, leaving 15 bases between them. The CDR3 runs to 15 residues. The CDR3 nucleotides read TGTGCCAGCAGTCTTGGACTACCAAGCTCCTACGAGCAGTACTTC. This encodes CASSLGLPSSYEQYF.

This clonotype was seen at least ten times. CDR3 protein: CAWSMSGDQPQHF. The CDR3 coding sequence is TGTGCCTGGAGTATGTCGGGGGATCAGCCCCAGCATTTT. The rearrangement links TRBV30 to TRBJ1-5; weak D call: TRBD1 (5 bases). The V gene's germline CDR1 is GTSNPN and CDR2 SVGIG (reference sequence). Trimming left V 2 bases short and J 5 bases short, with 10 bases between. The CDR3 loop spans 13 amino acids. Drawing the rest from reference TRBV30 and TRBJ1-5, the complete variable domain is SQTIHQWPATLVQPVGSPLSLECTVEGTSNPNLYWYRQAAGRGLQLLFYSVGIGQISSEVPQNLSASRPQDRQFILSSKKLLLSDSGFYLCAWSMSGDQPQHFGDGTRLSIL.

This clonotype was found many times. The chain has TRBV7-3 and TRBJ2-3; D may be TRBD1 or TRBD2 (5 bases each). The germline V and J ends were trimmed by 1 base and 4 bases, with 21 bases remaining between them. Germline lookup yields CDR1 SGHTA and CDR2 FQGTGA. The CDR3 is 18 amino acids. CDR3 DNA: TGTGCCAGCAGCTTAAAACCCTTGTCCCGGGGCACCGCAGATACGCAGTATTTT. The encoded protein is CASSLKPLSRGTADTQYF.

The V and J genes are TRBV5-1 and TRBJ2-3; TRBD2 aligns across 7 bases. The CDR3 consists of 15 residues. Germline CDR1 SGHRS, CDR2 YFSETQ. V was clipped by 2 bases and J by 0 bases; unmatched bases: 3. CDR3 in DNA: TGCGCCAGCAGCTTACTAGCGTCTAGCACAGATACGCAGTATTTT. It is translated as CASSLLASSTDTQYF. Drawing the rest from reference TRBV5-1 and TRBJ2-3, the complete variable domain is KAGVTQTPRYLIKTRGQQVTLSCSPISGHRSVSWYQQTPGQGLQFLFEYFSETQRNKGNFPGRFSGRQFSNSRSEMNVSTLELGDSALYLCASSLLASSTDTQYFGPGTRLTVL.

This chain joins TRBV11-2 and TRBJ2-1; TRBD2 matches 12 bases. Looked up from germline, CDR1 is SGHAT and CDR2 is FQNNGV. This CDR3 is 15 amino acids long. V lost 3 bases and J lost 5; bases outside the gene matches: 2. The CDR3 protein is CASSFRLAGDNEQFF. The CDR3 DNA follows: TGTGCCAGCAGCTTCCGACTAGCGGGGGACAATGAGCAGTTCTTC.

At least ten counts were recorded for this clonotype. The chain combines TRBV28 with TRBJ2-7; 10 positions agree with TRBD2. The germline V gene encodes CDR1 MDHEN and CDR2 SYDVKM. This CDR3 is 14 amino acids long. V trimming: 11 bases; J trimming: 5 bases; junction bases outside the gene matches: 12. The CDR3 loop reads CASRTSGLRDEQYF. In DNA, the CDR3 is TGTGCCTCAAGGACTAGCGGACTCAGGGACGAGCAGTACTTC.

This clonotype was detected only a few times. Here the CDR3 DNA reads TGTGCCAGCAGTTACGCGGACAGCACGGCCTACAATGAGCAGTTCTTC. Protein product: CASSYADSTAYNEQFF. The rearrangement uses TRBV6-2 or TRBV6-3 and TRBJ2-1; weak D call: TRBD1 (6 bases). Germline loops: CDR1 MNHEY, CDR2 SVGEGT. Trimming pared 2 bases from V and 2 bases from J, leaving 13 bases between. The CDR3 sequence is 16 residues long.

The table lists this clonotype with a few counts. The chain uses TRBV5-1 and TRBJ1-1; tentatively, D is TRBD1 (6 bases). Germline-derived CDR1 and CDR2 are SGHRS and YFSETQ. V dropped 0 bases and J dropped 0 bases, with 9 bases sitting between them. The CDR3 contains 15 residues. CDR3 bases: TGCGCCAGCAGCTTGGCCCAGGGGATGAACACTGAAGCTTTCTTT. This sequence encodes CASSLAQGMNTEAFF.

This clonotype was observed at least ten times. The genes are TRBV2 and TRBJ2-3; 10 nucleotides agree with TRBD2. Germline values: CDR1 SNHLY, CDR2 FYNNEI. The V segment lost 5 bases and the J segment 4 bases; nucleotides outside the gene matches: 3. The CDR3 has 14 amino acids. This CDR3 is CASSIAGGADTQYF. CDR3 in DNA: TGTGCCAGCAGTATAGCGGGAGGTGCAGATACGCAGTATTTT.

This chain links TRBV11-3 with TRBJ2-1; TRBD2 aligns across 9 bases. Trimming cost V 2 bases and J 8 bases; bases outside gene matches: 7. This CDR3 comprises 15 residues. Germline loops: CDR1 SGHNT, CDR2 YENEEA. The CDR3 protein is CASSLSAGGQYEQFF. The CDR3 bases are TGTGCCAGCAGCTTATCGGCGGGAGGGCAGTATGAGCAGTTCTTC.